This T cell receptor beta chain stems from a study of cytomegalovirus exposure and HLA in healthy donors. Study-level results: Three of the chains that were CMV-associated were confirmed in vitro to be specific for CMV antigens. Overall, roughly 170 TCR beta chains were annotated as cytomegalovirus-associated.

Both 60 Vbeta primers and 13 Jbeta primers went into the PCR. Profiling relied on immunoSEQ multiplex PCR, and the TCRdb table lists in-frame clones only, not all of them. The sample lists about 37,000 clones; just under 75% were seen once. Per germline, CDR1 MNHEY and CDR2 SVGAGI. Trimming pared 6 bases from V and 1 base from J, leaving 12 bases between. The CDR3 is 14 amino acids. In the case of this clone: Its antigen is not identified.

Material: PBMCs. The receptor was isolated from a man younger than 45 in good health and CMV-seronegative. The V and J genes are TRBV6-5 and TRBJ1-1, with D possibly TRBD1 on 5 matching bases. This chain's CDR3 is CASSEGLTNTEAFF. In nucleotides, the CDR3 is TGTGCCAGCAGCGAGGGACTGACGAACACTGAAGCTTTCTTT.